This T cell receptor (beta chain) is drawn from a study of T-cell memory formation after mild COVID-19. Study-wide context: Largely, the TCR clusters proved donor specific.

The CDR3 is made up of 17 amino acids. Germline CDR1 is LNHNV and CDR2 is YYDKDF (reference sequence). V was clipped by 0 bases and J by 7 bases, with 22 bases between them. Study observations and caveats: Clones that shrank (day 15 to 85) were balanced CD4/CD8, whereas later expanders leaned CD4+. Shrinking CD4+ clones resided mostly in CM and EM, and CD8+ ones in EMRA.

As for this clonotype: Its antigen is still unknown.

From the 5' RACE reads, TCRdb called clonotypes with MiXCR, one entry per CDR3 protein. Seen here are more than 250,000 distinct CDR3 sequences, around 17% observed once, and the top ten hold around 23%. The chain links TRBV15 to TRBJ2-7, with D hard to call. Sequenced input: PBMCs or a T cell subset sorted from them (not recorded which). This TCR was recovered from a man between 18 and 29 years old who had mild COVID-19 (a few samples of this study predate the infection). Cell type and time point are not known. The DNA of the CDR3 is TGTGCCACCAGCAGAGATCTTCTGTCTGGGTTAGTAGGGGAGCAGTACTTC. Amino acids: CATSRDLLSGLVGEQYF.